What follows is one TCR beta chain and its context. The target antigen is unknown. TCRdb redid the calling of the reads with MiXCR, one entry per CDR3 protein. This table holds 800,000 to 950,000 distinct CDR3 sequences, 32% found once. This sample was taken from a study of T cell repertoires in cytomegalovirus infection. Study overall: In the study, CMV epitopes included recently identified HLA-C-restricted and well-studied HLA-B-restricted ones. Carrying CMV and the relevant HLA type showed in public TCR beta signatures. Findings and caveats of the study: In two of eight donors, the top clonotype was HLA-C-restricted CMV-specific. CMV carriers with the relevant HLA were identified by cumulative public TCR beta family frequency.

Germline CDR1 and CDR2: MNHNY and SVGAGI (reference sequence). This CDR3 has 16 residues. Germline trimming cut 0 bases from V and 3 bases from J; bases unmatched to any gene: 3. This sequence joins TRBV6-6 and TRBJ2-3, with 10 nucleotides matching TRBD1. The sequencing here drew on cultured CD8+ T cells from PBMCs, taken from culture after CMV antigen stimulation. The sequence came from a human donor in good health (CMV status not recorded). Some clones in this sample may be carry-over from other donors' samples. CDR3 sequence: CASSYSRQGATDTQYF. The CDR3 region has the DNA TGTGCCAGCAGTTACTCCCGACAGGGGGCAACAGATACGCAGTATTTT.